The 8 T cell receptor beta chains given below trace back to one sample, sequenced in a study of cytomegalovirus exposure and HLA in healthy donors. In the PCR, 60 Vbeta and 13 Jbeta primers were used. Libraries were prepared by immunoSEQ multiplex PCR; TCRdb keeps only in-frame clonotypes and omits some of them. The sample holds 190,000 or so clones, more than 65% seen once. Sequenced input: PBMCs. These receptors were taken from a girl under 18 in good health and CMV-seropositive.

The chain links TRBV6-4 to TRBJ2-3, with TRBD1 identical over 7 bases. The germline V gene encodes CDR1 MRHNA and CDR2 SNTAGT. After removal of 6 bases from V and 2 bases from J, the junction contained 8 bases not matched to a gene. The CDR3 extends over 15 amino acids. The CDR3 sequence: CASSPGQAHTDTQYF. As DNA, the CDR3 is TGTGCCAGCAGCCCCGGACAGGCCCACACAGATACGCAGTATTTT.

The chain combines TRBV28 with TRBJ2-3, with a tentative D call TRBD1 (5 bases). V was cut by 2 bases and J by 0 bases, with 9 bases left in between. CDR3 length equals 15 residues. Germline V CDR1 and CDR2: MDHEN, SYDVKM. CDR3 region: CASSLGAVSTDTQYF. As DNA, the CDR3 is TGTGCCAGCAGTTTAGGGGCAGTGAGCACAGATACGCAGTATTTT.

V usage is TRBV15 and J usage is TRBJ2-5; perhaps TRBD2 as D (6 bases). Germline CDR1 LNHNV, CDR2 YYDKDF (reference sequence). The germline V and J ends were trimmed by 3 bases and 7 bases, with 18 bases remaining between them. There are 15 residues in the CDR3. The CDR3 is CATSSFGDWVGTQYF. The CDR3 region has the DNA TGTGCCACCAGCAGCTTTGGGGACTGGGTAGGGACCCAGTACTTC. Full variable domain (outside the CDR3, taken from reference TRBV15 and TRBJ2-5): DAMVIQNPRYQVTQFGKPVTLSCSQTLNHNVMYWYQQKSSQAPKLLFHYYDKDFNNEADTPDNFQSRRPNTSFCFLDIRSPGLGDTAMYLCATSSFGDWVGTQYFGPGTRLLVL.

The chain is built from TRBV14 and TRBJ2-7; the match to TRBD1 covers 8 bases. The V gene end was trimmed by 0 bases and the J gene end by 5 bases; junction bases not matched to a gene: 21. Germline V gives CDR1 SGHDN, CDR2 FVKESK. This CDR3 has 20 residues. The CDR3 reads CASSQDEVPRGRDRIDEQYF. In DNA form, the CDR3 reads TGTGCCAGCAGCCAAGACGAGGTTCCCCGGGGACGGGACAGGATAGACGAGCAGTACTTC.

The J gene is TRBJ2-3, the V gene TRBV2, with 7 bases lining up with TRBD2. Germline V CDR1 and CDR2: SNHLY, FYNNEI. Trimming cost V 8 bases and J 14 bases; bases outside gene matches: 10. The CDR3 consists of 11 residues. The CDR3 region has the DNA TGTGCCAGCGGAAGAGCGGGACCCCCGTATTTT. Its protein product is CASGRAGPPYF.

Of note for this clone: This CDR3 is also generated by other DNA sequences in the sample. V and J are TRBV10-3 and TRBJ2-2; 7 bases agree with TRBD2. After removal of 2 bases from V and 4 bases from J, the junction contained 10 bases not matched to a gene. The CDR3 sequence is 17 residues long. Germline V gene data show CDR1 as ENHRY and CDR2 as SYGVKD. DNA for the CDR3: TGTGCCATCAGTGAGGGGAGGAGCGGGGCAGTCACCGGGGAGCTGTTTTTT. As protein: CAISEGRSGAVTGELFF.

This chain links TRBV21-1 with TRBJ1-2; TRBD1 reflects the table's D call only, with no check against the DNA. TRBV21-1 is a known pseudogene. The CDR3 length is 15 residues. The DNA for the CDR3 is TGTGCCAGCAGCAAAGGGGCGCTCGTTGCTCGTGGCTACACCTTC. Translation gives CASSKGALVARGYTF.

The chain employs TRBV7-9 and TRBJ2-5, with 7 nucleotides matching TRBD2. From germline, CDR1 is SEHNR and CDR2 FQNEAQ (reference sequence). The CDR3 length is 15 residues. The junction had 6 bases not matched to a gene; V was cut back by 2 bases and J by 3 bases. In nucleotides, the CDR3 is TGTGCCAGCAGCTTACCGGGGGGAACCAAAGAGACCCAGTACTTC. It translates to CASSLPGGTKETQYF.